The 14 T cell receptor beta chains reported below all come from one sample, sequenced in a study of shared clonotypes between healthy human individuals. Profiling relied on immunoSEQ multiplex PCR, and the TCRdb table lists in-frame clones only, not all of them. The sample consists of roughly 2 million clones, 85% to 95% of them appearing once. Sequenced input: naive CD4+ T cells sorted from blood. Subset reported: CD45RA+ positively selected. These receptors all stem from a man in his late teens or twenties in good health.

CDR3 in amino acids: CASSSREATNEKLFF. Written as DNA, the CDR3 is TGTGCCAGCTCATCTCGGGAGGCAACTAATGAAAAACTGTTTTTT. The chain is built from TRBV18 and TRBJ1-4; D remains ambiguous. CDR3 size: 15 residues. Germline V CDR1 and CDR2: KGHSH, LQKENI. V was clipped by 5 bases and J by 0 bases, with 10 bases between them.

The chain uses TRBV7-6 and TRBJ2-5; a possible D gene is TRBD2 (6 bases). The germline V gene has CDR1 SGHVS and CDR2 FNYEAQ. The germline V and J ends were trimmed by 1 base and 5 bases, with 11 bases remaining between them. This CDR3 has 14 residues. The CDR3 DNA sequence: TGTGCCAGCAGCTTAGAAACGGGGAGGGAGACCCAGTACTTC. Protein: CASSLETGRETQYF. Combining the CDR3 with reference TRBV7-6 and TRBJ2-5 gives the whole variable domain GAGVSQSPRYKVTKRGQDVALRCDPISGHVSLYWYRQALGQGPEFLTYFNYEAQQDKSGLPNDRFSAERPEGSISTLTIQRTEQRDSAMYRCASSLETGRETQYFGPGTRLLVL.

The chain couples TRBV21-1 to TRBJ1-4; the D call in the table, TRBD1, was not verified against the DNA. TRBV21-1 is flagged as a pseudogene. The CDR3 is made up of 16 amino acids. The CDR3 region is CASSVLGTGRGEKLFF. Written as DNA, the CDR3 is TGTGCCAGCAGCGTACTAGGGACAGGCCGAGGGGAAAAACTGTTTTTT.

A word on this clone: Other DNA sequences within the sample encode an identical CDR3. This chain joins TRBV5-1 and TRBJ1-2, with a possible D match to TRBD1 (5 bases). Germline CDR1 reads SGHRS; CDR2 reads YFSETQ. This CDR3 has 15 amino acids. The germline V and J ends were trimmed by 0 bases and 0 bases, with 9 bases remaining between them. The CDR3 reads CASSLVTGANYGYTF. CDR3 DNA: TGCGCCAGCAGCTTGGTTACAGGCGCTAACTATGGCTACACCTTC.

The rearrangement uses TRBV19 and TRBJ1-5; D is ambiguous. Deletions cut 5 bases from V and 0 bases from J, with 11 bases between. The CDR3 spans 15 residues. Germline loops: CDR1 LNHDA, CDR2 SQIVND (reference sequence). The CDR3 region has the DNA TGTGCCAGTAGTCTGACATCTCTTAGCAATCAGCCCCAGCATTTT. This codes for CASSLTSLSNQPQHF.

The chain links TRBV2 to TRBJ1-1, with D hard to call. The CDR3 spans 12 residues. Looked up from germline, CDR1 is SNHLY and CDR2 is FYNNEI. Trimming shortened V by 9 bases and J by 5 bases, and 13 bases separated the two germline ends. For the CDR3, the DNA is TGTGCCAGAAAAAACATGGGTACTGAAGCTTTCTTT. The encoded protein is CARKNMGTEAFF.

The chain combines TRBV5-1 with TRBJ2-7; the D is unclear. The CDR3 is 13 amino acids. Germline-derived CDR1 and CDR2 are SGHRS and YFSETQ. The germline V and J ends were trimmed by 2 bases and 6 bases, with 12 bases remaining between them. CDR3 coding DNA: TGCGCCAGCAGCTTCAGCCTAGGTTCCGAGCAGTACTTC. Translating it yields CASSFSLGSEQYF. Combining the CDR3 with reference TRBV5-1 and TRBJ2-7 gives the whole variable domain KAGVTQTPRYLIKTRGQQVTLSCSPISGHRSVSWYQQTPGQGLQFLFEYFSETQRNKGNFPGRFSGRQFSNSRSEMNVSTLELGDSALYLCASSFSLGSEQYFGPGTRLTVT.

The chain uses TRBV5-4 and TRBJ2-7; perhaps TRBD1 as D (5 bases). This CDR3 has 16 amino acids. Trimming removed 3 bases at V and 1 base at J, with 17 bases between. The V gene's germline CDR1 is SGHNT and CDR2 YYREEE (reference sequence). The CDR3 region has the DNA TGTGCCAGCAGCTCACCTGGTCAGGGTGTGTCCTACGAGCAGTACTTC. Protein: CASSSPGQGVSYEQYF. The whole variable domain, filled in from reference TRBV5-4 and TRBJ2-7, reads ETGVTQSPTHLIKTRGQQVTLRCSSQSGHNTVSWYQQALGQGPQFIFQYYREEENGRGNFPPRFSGLQFPNYSSELNVNALELDDSALYLCASSSPGQGVSYEQYFGPGTRLTVT.

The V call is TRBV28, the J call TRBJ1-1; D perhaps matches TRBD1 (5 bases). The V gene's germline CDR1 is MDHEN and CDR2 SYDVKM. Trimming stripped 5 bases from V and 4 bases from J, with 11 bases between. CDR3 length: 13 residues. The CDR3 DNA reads TGTGCCAGCAGTCCGGGACTTATCACTGAAGCTTTCTTT. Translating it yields CASSPGLITEAFF.

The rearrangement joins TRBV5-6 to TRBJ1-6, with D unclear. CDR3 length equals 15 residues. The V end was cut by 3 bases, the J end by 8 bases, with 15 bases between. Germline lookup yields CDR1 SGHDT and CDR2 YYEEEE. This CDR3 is CASSSDPSNDSPLHF. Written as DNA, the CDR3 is TGTGCCAGCAGCTCGGACCCGTCTAATGATTCACCCCTCCACTTT.

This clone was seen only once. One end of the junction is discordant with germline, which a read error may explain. The CDR3 loop reads CASSTGTGRVIF. DNA of the CDR3: TGTGCCAGCAGTACGGGGACAGGGAGAGTTATTTTT. This sequence joins TRBV6-5 and TRBJ1-4; 9 bases match TRBD1. CDR3 length: 12 amino acids. Germline-derived CDR1 and CDR2 are MNHEY and SVGAGI.

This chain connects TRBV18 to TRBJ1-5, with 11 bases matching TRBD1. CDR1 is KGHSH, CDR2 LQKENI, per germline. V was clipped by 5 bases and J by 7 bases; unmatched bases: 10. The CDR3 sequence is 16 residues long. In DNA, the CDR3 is TGTGCCAGCTCAAGATCGGACAGGGGGCTGGGGCAGCCCCAGCATTTT. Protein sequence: CASSRSDRGLGQPQHF.

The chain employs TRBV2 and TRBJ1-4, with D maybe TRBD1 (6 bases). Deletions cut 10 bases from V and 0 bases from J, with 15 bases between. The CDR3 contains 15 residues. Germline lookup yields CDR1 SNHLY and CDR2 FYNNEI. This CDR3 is CATQQGGATNEKLFF. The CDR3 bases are TGTGCCACCCAACAGGGTGGCGCAACTAATGAAAAACTGTTTTTT.

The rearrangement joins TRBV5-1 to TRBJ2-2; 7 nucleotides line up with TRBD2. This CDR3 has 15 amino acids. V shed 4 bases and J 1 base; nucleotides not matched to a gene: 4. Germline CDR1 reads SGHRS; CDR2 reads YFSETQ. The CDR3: CASSPREGNTGELFF. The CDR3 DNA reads TGCGCCAGCAGCCCCAGGGAGGGGAACACCGGGGAGCTGTTTTTT.